This TCR beta chain emerged from a study of beta chain features in type 1 diabetes. Study-level points and caveats: People with Type 1 diabetes carried modestly yet significantly shorter TCRB CDR3s in all four CD4+ subsets. Amplification by PCR could prefer shorter templates, with the same effect in patients and controls. Using cDNA template may skew counts toward highly expressing activated cells. Naive, central memory and Treg TCRB repertoires seemed to resemble each other more closely in patients than they did in healthy donors.

Every donor provided one heparinised blood draw, which averaged approximately 120 mL. Sequenced material consisted of expressed TCRB transcripts (all of the isolated RNA was reverse transcribed). Profiled with immunoSEQ multiplex PCR; TCRdb holds only in-frame clones, not every one. The sample shows about 660,000 clones, over 12% of them seen only once. The ends lost 6 bases at V and 4 bases at J; junction bases unmatched: 15. The CDR3 has 16 amino acids. Germline values: CDR1 ENHRY, CDR2 SYGVKD. Concerning this clone: Its antigen is undetermined.

The sequence was obtained from a young man with type 1 diabetes. The sequencing input was naive CD4+ T cells from blood. V gene TRBV10-3 combines with J gene TRBJ2-7, with 7 bases fitting TRBD1. CDR3 protein: CAIRADPGTEVYEQYF. Written as DNA, the CDR3 is TGTGCCATCAGGGCGGACCCCGGGACAGAGGTATACGAGCAGTACTTC.